This is a list of T cell receptor beta chains from one sample in a study of blood T cells in healthy people across ages. TCRdb re-analysed the 5' RACE reads in MiXCR, keeping a single row per CDR3 protein. Of 850,000 to 1,000,000 distinct CDR3 sequences listed, just over 50% are singletons. The sequencing sample was made of blood. These receptors originate from a woman in her fifties or sixties in good health. CDR3s include the opening cysteine and the closing phenylalanine or tryptophan. D genes are given only for firm matches. Only part of the rows carry a size: once, few, many, or a class if the clone is expanded.

>TRBJ2-5|TRBV25-1|.|.
TGTGCCAGCAGTGACCCTGGGACTCCCTGGGATGAGCAGTACTTC
CASSDPGTPWDEQYF
>TRBJ2-7|TRBV5-1|TRBD2|few
TGCGCCAGCGGGCTAGCGGGAGCGAGCCCCTACGAGCAGTACTTC
CASGLAGASPYEQYF
>TRBJ2-7|TRBV20-1|.|.
TGCAGTGCTCCCGTTTTGCCCCACTACGAGCAGTACTTC
CSAPVLPHYEQYF
>TRBJ2-7|TRBV10-3|.|.
TGTGCCACCCTTAGGGAAGCCTCCTACGAGCAGTACTTC
CATLREASYEQYF
>TRBJ1-2|TRBV10-3|TRBD1|.
TGTGCCATCAGTCGGGACAGCGGGGCTAACTATGGCTACACCTTC
CAISRDSGANYGYTF
>TRBJ2-2|TRBV5-1|TRBD1|.
TGTGCCAGCAGTTCAGGGGGCACCGGGGAGCTGTTTTTT
CASSSGGTGELFF
>TRBJ2-3|TRBV6-5|TRBD2|few
TGTGCCAGCAGTTTCAGCGGGGCAGATACGCAGTATTTT
CASSFSGADTQYF
>TRBJ2-1|TRBV29-1|TRBD1|.
TGCAGCGTTGCCAGGGACAGAAATGAGCAGTTCTTC
CSVARDRNEQFF
>TRBJ1-1|TRBV10-3|TRBD1|.
TGCGCCTCCTGGACAGGAAGGGAGAACACTGAAGCTTTCTTT
CASWTGRENTEAFF
>TRBJ1-2|TRBV7-2|TRBD1|.
TGTGCCAGCAGCCTCGGGACAGTTAACTATGGCTACACCTTC
CASSLGTVNYGYTF
>TRBJ1-4|TRBV28|.|.
TGTGCCAGCAGCGGACACAGGTCAACTAATGAAAAACTGTTTTTT
CASSGHRSTNEKLFF
>TRBJ2-2|TRBV12-3/TRBV12-4|.|few
TGTGCCAGCAGTTTAGCGCAGGTGGGGTCCGGGGAGCTGTTTTTT
CASSLAQVGSGELFF
>TRBJ1-4|TRBV7-9|.|.
TGTGCCAGCAGCTTAGCACAGGGAGGGGAAAAACTGTTTTTT
CASSLAQGGEKLFF
>TRBJ1-4|TRBV12-3/TRBV12-4|.|few
TGTGCCAGCAGCGCGACACTAAGAACGGGGAAACTGTTTTTT
CASSATLRTGKLFF
>TRBJ2-7|TRBV18|TRBD1|.
TGTGCCAGCTCACCAAGGCCGGGACAGGGTGTCGACGAGCAGTACTTC
CASSPRPGQGVDEQYF
>TRBJ2-7|TRBV6-5|.|few
TGTGCCAGCAGTTACTTCTTGGGGTCACAGGGTTACTCCTACGAGCAGTACTTC
CASSYFLGSQGYSYEQYF
>TRBJ2-7|TRBV5-1|TRBD2|.
TGCGCCAGCAGCTTAGTATTTAGCGGGACCTCCTACGAGCAGTACTTC
CASSLVFSGTSYEQYF
>TRBJ2-1|TRBV7-9|.|.
TGTGCCAGCAGCGCCTTACACAGGGAGCAGTTCTTC
CASSALHREQFF
>TRBJ1-2|TRBV3-1|.|.
TGTGCCAGCAGCTCAACACTCCGCGGAACCTATGGCTACACCTTC
CASSSTLRGTYGYTF
>TRBJ1-1|TRBV3-1|.|.
TGTGCCAGCAGCCGCCTCACCAACTTAAAGGGCACTGAAGCTTTCTTT
CASSRLTNLKGTEAFF
>TRBJ1-2|TRBV12-3/TRBV12-4|.|.
TGTGCCAGCAGCTTAGAGGCTCTGTACGGTGCTAACTATGGCTACACCTTC
CASSLEALYGANYGYTF
>TRBJ2-3|TRBV10-2|TRBD1|.
TGCGCCAGCAGTATGGGGGACAGACGCACAGATACGCAGTATTTT
CASSMGDRRTDTQYF
>TRBJ1-2|TRBV28|.|.
TGTGCCAGCAGTTTTATGGCTAGCTATGGCTACACCTTC
CASSFMASYGYTF
>TRBJ2-5|TRBV24-1|TRBD2|once
TGTGCCACCAGTGGGTGGACTAGCGGGAGGGTGGGAGAGACCCAGTACTTC
CATSGWTSGRVGETQYF
>TRBJ2-3|TRBV7-2|TRBD2|.
TGTGCCAGCAGCTTTAGCGGGAGAGTCACAGATACGCAGTATTTT
CASSFSGRVTDTQYF
>TRBJ2-7|TRBV30|.|.
TGTGCCTGGAGTGTAGTCGCGGGGCCCTACGAGCAGTACTTC
CAWSVVAGPYEQYF
>TRBJ2-7|TRBV7-6|.|few
TGTGCCAGCAGCGCCGACGACCACGAGCAGTACTTC
CASSADDHEQYF
>TRBJ1-5|TRBV4-3|TRBD1|few
TGCGCCAGCAGCGACGACAGGGCTCAGCCCCAGCATTTT
CASSDDRAQPQHF